This TCR beta chain was found in a study of shared clonotypes between healthy human individuals. CDR1 SNHLY and CDR2 FYNNEI come from the germline V gene. V was pared by 11 bases and J by 5 bases, with 12 bases of the junction left unmatched. There are 14 residues in the CDR3. Here immunoSEQ multiplex PCR was the method, and the copy in TCRdb shows in-frame clones only, minus some. The sample includes about half a million clones, 70% to 80% of them seen just once. Specimen: PBMCs. The clonotype comes from a woman aged 35 to 49 in good health. Some clones in this sample may be carry-over from other donors' samples. The chain couples TRBV2 to TRBJ2-1; 7 positions match TRBD2. CDR3 nucleotides: TGTGCCCCCTCGGGGAGGGAGAAGGACAATGAGCAGTTCTTC. This encodes CAPSGREKDNEQFF.